The next 2 T cell receptor beta chains were all read from a single sample in a study of blood T cells in healthy people across ages. Alongside a J-beta primer mix, a sample-barcoded 5' primer served in a second PCR lasting about 7 to 11 cycles. Each CDR3 protein is one row after TCRdb ran MiXCR on the 5' RACE reads. The data contain some 700,000 distinct CDR3 sequences, about a fifth of them singletons. Material for sequencing was blood. These TCRs come from a man aged 70 or older in good health.

This clonotype showed up just a few times. This sequence joins TRBV5-6 and TRBJ2-1; D gene uncertain. Trimming left V 9 bases short and J 0 bases short, with 4 bases between. Germline V gives CDR1 SGHDT, CDR2 YYEEEE. The CDR3 consists of 11 residues. CDR3 nucleotides: TGTGCCACCGGCTCCTACAATGAGCAGTTCTTC. Translating it yields CATGSYNEQFF.

The V call is TRBV28, the J call TRBJ1-1; D possibly corresponds to TRBD1 (5 bases). V lost 6 bases and J lost 2, with 19 bases in between. Germline CDR1 and CDR2: MDHEN and SYDVKM. The CDR3 spans 16 residues. The CDR3 DNA reads as TGTGCCAGCAGCCCTCGATGGGGGAGAATTAACACTGAAGCTTTCTTT. Its translation is CASSPRWGRINTEAFF.